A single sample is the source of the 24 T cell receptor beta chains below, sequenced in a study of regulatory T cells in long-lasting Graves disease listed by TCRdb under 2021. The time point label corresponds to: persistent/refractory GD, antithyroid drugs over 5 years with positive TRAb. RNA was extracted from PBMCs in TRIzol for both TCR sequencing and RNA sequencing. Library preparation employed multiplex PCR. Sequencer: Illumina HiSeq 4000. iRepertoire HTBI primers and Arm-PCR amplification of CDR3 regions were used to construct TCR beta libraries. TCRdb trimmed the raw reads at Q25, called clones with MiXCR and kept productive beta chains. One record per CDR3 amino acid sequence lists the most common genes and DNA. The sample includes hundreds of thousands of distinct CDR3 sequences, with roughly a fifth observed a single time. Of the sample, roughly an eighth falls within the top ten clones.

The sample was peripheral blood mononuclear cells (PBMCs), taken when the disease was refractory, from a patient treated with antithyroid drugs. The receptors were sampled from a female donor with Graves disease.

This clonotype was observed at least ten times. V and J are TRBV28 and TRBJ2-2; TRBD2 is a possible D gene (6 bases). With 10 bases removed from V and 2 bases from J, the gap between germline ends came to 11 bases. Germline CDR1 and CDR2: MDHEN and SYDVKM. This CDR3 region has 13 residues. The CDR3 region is CATWTINTGELFF. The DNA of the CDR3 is TGTGCCACCTGGACTATTAACACCGGGGAGCTGTTTTTT.

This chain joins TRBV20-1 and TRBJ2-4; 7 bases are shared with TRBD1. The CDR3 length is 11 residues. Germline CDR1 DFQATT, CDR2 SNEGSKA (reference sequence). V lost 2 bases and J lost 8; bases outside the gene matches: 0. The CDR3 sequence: CSARQGDIQYF. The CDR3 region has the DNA TGCAGTGCTAGACAGGGGGACATTCAGTACTTC.

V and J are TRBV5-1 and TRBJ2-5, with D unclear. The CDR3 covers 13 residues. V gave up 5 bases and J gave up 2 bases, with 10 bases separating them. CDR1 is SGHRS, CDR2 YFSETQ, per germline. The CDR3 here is CASRVGPQETQYF. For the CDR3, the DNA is TGCGCCAGCAGGGTTGGCCCGCAAGAGACCCAGTACTTC.

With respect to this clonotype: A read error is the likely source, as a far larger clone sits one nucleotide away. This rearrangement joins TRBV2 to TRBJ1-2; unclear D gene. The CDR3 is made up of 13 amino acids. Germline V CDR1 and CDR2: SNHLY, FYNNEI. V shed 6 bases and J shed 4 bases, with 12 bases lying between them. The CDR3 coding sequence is TGTGCCAGCAGGTCGAATACTCGCTATGGCTACACCTTC. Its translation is CASRSNTRYGYTF.

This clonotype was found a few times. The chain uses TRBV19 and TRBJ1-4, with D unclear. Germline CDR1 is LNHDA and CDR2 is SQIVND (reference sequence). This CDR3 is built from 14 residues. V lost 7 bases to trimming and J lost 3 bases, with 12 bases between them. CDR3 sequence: CASNRSPPNEKLFF. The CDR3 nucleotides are TGTGCCAGTAACCGGTCGCCACCTAATGAAAAACTGTTTTTT.

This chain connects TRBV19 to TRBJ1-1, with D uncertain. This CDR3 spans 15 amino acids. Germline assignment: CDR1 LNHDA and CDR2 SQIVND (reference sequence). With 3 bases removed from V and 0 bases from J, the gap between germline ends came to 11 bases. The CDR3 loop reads CASSIKGVMNTEAFF. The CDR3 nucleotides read TGTGCCAGTAGTATTAAAGGAGTGATGAACACTGAAGCTTTCTTT.

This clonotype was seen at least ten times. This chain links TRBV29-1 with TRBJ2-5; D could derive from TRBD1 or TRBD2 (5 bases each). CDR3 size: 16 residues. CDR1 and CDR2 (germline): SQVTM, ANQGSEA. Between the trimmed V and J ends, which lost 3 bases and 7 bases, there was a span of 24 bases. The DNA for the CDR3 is TGCAGCGTTGATCCTATTCGGGGCTCCACAGTTTTGACCCAGTACTTC. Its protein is CSVDPIRGSTVLTQYF.

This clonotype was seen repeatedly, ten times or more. The CDR3 sequence is CASSDGSGFGEQYF. For the CDR3, the DNA is TGTGCCAGCAGTGATGGTTCGGGGTTTGGTGAGCAGTACTTC. The chain links TRBV6-1 to TRBJ2-7; possible D gene TRBD2, 5 bases. This CDR3 is built from 14 residues. The V and J ends lost 3 bases and 7 bases respectively, with 16 bases between them. Germline-derived CDR1 and CDR2 are MNHNS and SASEGT.

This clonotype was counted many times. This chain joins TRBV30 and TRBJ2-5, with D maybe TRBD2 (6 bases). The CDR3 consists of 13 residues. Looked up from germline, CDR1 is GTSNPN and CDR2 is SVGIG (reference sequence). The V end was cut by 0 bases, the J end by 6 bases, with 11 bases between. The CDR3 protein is CAWSVLEGQTQYF. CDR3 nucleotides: TGTGCCTGGAGTGTACTGGAGGGTCAGACCCAGTACTTC. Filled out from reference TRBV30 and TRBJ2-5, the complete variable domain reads SQTIHQWPATLVQPVGSPLSLECTVEGTSNPNLYWYRQAAGRGLQLLFYSVGIGQISSEVPQNLSASRPQDRQFILSSKKLLLSDSGFYLCAWSVLEGQTQYFGPGTRLLVL.

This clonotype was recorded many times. The CDR3 coding sequence is TGTGCCAGTAGGATCCCCTCTATCGGAAAACTGTTTTTT. It yields the protein CASRIPSIGKLFF. The rearrangement uses TRBV19 and TRBJ1-4; D call uncertain. V gave up 6 bases and J gave up 10 bases, with 15 bases separating them. From germline, CDR1 is LNHDA and CDR2 SQIVND (reference sequence). The CDR3 spans 13 residues. The full variable domain, completed using reference TRBV19 and TRBJ1-4, is DGGITQSPKYLFRKEGQNVTLSCEQNLNHDAMYWYRQDPGQGLRLIYYSQIVNDFQKGDIAEGYSVSREKKESFPLTVTSAQKNPTAFYLCASRIPSIGKLFFGSGTQLSVL.

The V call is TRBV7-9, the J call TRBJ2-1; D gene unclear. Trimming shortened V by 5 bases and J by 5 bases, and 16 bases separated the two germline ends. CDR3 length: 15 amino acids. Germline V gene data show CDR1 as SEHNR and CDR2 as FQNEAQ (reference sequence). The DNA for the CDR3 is TGTGCCAGCAGCCGGCCTGACCGAAATGACAATGAGCAGTTCTTC. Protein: CASSRPDRNDNEQFF.

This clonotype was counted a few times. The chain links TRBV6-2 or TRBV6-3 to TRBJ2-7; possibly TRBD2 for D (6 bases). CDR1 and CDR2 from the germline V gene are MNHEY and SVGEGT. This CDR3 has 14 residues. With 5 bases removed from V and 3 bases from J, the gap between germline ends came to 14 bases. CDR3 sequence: CASSEGRGSYEQYF. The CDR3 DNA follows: TGTGCCAGCAGTGAAGGGCGGGGAAGCTACGAGCAGTACTTC.

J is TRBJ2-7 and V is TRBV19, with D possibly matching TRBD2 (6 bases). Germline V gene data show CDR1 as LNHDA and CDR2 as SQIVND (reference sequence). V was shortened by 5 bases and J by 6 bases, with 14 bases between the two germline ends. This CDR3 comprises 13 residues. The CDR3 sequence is CASSLGLALEQYF. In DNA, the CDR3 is TGTGCCAGTAGTCTGGGACTCGCTCTCGAGCAGTACTTC.

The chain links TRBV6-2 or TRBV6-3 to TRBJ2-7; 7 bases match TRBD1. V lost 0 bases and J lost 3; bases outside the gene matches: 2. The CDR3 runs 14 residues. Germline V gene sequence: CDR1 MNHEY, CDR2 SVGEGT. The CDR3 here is CASSYSTGLYEQYF. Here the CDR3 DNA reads TGTGCCAGCAGTTACTCGACAGGGCTCTACGAGCAGTACTTC.

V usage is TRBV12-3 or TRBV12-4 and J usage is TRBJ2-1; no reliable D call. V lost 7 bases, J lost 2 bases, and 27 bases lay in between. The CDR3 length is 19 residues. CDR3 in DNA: TGTGCCAGCACCAAAAGAGGAAATTTTTGGGTTTGGCCCTACAATGAGCAGTTCTTC. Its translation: CASTKRGNFWVWPYNEQFF.

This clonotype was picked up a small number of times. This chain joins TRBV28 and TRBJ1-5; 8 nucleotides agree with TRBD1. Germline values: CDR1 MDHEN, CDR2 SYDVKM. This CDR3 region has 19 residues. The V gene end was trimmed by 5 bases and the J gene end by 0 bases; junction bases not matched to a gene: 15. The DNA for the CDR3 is TGTGCCAGCAGTCATCGGGGTCTTACAGGGGGTTTTAGCAATCAGCCCCAGCATTTT. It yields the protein CASSHRGLTGGFSNQPQHF. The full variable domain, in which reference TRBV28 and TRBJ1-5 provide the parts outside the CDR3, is DVKVTQSSRYLVKRTGEKVFLECVQDMDHENMFWYRQDPGLGLRLIYFSYDVKMKEKGDIPEGYSVSREKKERFSLILESASTNQTSMYLCASSHRGLTGGFSNQPQHFGDGTRLSIL.

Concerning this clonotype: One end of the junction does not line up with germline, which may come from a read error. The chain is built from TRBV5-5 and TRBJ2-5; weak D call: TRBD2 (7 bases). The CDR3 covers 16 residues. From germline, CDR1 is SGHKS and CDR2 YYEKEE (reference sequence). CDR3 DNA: TGTGCCAGCAGTTTGGAGGGGGAGGGAGGAGCGGAGACCCAGTACTTC. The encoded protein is CASSLEGEGGAETQYF. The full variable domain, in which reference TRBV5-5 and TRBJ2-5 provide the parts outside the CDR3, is DAGVTQSPTHLIKTRGQQVTLRCSPISGHKSVSWYQQVLGQGPQFIFQYYEKEERGRGNFPDRFSARQFPNYSSELNVNALLLGDSALYLCASSLEGEGGAETQYFGPGTRLLVL.

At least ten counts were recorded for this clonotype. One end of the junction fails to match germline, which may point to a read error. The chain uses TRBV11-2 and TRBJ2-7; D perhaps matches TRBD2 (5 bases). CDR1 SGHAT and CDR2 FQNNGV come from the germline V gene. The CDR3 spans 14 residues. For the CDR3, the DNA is TGCGCCAGCAGCCAAGATGAGGGAAACTACGAGCAGTACTTC. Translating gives CASSQDEGNYEQYF.

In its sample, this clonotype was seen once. For the CDR3, the DNA is TGCAGTGCTAAAATAGACCCAGCCTTAGAGCAGTTCTTC. It is translated as CSAKIDPALEQFF. J is TRBJ2-1 and V is TRBV20-1; the D is unclear. The CDR3 runs 13 residues. V was cut by 4 bases and J by 10 bases, with 17 bases left in between. CDR1 is DFQATT, CDR2 SNEGSKA, per germline (reference sequence).

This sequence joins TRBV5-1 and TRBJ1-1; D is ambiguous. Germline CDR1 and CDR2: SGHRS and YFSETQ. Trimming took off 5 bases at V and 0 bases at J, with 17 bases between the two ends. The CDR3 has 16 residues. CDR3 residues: CASRPLMERMNTEAFF. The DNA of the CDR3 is TGCGCCAGCAGGCCTTTAATGGAGCGAATGAACACTGAAGCTTTCTTT.

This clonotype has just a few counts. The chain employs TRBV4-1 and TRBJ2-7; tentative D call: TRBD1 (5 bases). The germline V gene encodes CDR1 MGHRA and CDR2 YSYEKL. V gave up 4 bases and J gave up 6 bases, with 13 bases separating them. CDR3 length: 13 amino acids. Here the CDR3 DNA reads TGCGCCAGCAGCCGCGACAGTTCGGTCGAGCAGTACTTC. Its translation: CASSRDSSVEQYF.

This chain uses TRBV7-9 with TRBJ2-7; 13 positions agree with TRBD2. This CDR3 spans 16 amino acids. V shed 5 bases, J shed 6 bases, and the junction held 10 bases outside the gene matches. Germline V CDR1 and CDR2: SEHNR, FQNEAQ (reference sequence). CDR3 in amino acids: CASSVGLAGVLAEQYF. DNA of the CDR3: TGTGCCAGCAGCGTCGGACTAGCGGGAGTCCTGGCCGAGCAGTACTTC.

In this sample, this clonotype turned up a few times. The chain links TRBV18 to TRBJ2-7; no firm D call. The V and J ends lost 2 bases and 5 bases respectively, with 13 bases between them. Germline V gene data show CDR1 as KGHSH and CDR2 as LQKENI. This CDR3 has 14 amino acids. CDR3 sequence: CASSPEAVINEQYF. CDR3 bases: TGTGCCAGCTCACCAGAGGCAGTTATCAACGAGCAGTACTTC.

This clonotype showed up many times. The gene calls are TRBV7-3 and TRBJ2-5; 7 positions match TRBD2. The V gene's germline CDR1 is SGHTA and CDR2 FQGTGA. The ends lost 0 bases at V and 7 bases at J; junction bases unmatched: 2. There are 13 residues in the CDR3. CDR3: CASSLTWGGTQYF. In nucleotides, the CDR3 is TGTGCCAGCAGCTTAACGTGGGGGGGGACCCAGTACTTC.